The subject of this entry is one TCR beta chain. Assay: immunoSEQ multiplex PCR; the TCRdb copy retains only in-frame clones and omits some. The sample holds 300,000 to 350,000 clones, 80% to 90% seen once. The sample belongs to a study of blood T cell repertoires in COVID-19. Study information: The origin of the acute and convalescent COVID-19 samples was the United States, Italy and Spain.

CDR3 size: 16 residues. Germline-derived CDR1 and CDR2 are MGHRA and YSYEKL. V shed 0 bases and J shed 4 bases, with 16 bases lying between them. This TCR came from a man aged 25-45 years who had recovered from COVID-19. Source material: PBMCs or T cells enriched from blood (not recorded which). This chain connects TRBV4-1 to TRBJ2-7; D may be TRBD1 (6 bases). For the CDR3, the DNA is TGCGCCAGCAGCCAAGATCTTCCTGGGACAAGATACGAGCAGTACTTC. Encoded protein: CASSQDLPGTRYEQYF.